The 9 T cell receptor beta chains in this list originate from one sample, sequenced in a study of early T cells in non-severe SARS-CoV-2 infection. TCRdb reprocessed the 5' RACE reads via MiXCR and lists one record per CDR3 protein. The sample lists 39,000 or so distinct CDR3 sequences, approximately 6% occurring once. The material sequenced was whole blood, taken at baseline. The receptor source for this set is an adult who was a healthcare worker with PCR-confirmed SARS-CoV-2 infection or an uninfected control (not recorded which).

A few counts support this clonotype. The chain has TRBV12-5 and TRBJ2-1, with 7 bases aligning to TRBD1. The germline V gene encodes CDR1 LGHNT and CDR2 FRNRAP. The trim removed 1 base at V and 6 bases at J, leaving 6 bases unmatched. This CDR3 has 15 residues. The CDR3 spells CASGLAGGLANEQFF. The CDR3 nucleotides are TGTGCTAGTGGTTTGGCAGGGGGTCTTGCCAATGAGCAGTTCTTC.

This clonotype was seen repeatedly, ten times or more. V gene TRBV19 combines with J gene TRBJ2-7, with TRBD1 as a possible D gene (5 bases). The germline gives CDR1 LNHDA, CDR2 SQIVND (reference sequence). V was pared by 5 bases and J by 3 bases, with 14 bases between. The CDR3 sequence is 14 residues long. CDR3 sequence (DNA): TGTGCCAGTAGTCCTGAAGGGGCTTACTACGAGCAGTACTTC. The encoded protein is CASSPEGAYYEQYF. The whole variable domain, filled in from reference TRBV19 and TRBJ2-7, reads DGGITQSPKYLFRKEGQNVTLSCEQNLNHDAMYWYRQDPGQGLRLIYYSQIVNDFQKGDIAEGYSVSREKKESFPLTVTSAQKNPTAFYLCASSPEGAYYEQYFGPGTRLTVT.

This clonotype was recorded at least ten times. This chain uses TRBV20-1 with TRBJ2-7, with D maybe TRBD1 (6 bases). Trimming took 6 bases from V and 3 from J, leaving 12 bases between them. Looked up from germline, CDR1 is DFQATT and CDR2 is SNEGSKA (reference sequence). This CDR3 region has 12 residues. The CDR3 sequence: CSARTDFYEQYF. The CDR3 coding sequence is TGCAGTGCCAGGACAGATTTCTACGAGCAGTACTTC.

In its sample, this clonotype was seen many times. The chain links TRBV30 to TRBJ2-5; D is undetermined. CDR3 length equals 13 residues. Germline V lookup: CDR1 GTSNPN, CDR2 SVGIG (reference sequence). V gave up 1 base and J gave up 4 bases, with 10 bases separating them. The chain's CDR3 is CAWSGDRGETQYF. As DNA, the CDR3 is TGTGCCTGGAGTGGAGACCGAGGAGAGACCCAGTACTTC.

This clonotype appeared many times. V usage is TRBV21-1 and J usage is TRBJ2-7. TRBV21-1 is described as a pseudogene. The CDR3 is 12 amino acids. As DNA, the CDR3 is TGTGCCAGCAGCACGCTCCTGGACGAGCAGTACTTC. This gives the protein CASSTLLDEQYF.

As concerns this clonotype: An end of the junction differs from the germline gene, which may be a read error. This rearrangement joins TRBV9 to TRBJ1-2; no definite D call. This CDR3 contains 12 residues. Per germline, CDR1 SGDLS and CDR2 YYNGEE. The DNA for the CDR3 is TGTGCCAGCAGTGGAGTAAGCTATGGCCACACCTTC. This encodes CASSGVSYGHTF.

Many counts were recorded for this clonotype. The genes are TRBV18 and TRBJ1-1; D not resolved. In germline, CDR1 is KGHSH, CDR2 LQKENI. The CDR3 is 17 residues long. V lost 0 bases and J lost 0, with 14 bases in between. CDR3 nucleotide sequence: TGTGCCAGCTCACCACCTGGCAGGTTGTTAGTGAACACTGAAGCTTTCTTT. It is translated as CASSPPGRLLVNTEAFF.

At least ten counts were recorded for this clonotype. The V and J genes are TRBV2 and TRBJ1-5, with 9 nucleotides matching TRBD1. The CDR3 extends over 14 amino acids. After removal of 5 bases from V and 4 bases from J, the junction contained 3 bases not matched to a gene. Germline CDR1 SNHLY, CDR2 FYNNEI. CDR3 sequence: CASSPDRGNQPQHF. The CDR3 coding sequence is TGTGCCAGCAGTCCGGACAGGGGAAATCAGCCCCAGCATTTT.

This clonotype was picked up many times. The rearrangement uses TRBV6-2 or TRBV6-3 and TRBJ2-7, with D uncertain. CDR1 and CDR2 from the germline V gene are MNHEY and SVGEGT. Trimming removed 7 bases at V and 4 bases at J, with 14 bases between. The CDR3 is made up of 13 amino acids. This CDR3 reads CASTTQSPYEQYF. The DNA for the CDR3 is TGTGCCAGCACGACACAGTCGCCTTACGAGCAGTACTTC.